The entry below gives a single TCR beta chain sequence along with its context. Its antigen is unknown. Cultured CD4+ T-cell DNA underwent Oncomine TCR Beta short-read sequencing. TCRdb re-analysed the PCR reads in MiXCR, keeping a single row per CDR3 protein. The repertoire holds 7,000 to 9,000 distinct CDR3 sequences, with less than 65% as singletons. The data stem from a study of vaccination and CD4 T cells after COVID-19. The CDR3 totals 16 residues. The V and J ends lost 1 base and 1 base respectively, with 13 bases between them. Germline CDR1 and CDR2: LNHDA and SQIVND (reference sequence). The treatment here: approximately nine-day PBMC culture with coronavirus spike peptide pools or control peptides (ViraFEST assay).

The V and J genes are TRBV19 and TRBJ1-1; tentatively, D is TRBD1 (6 bases). Specimen: cultured CD4+ T cells from blood, collected after SARS-CoV-2 vaccination. This clonotype was sampled from a human donor with COVID-19. This CDR3 is CASSIVGGLKNTEAFF. The CDR3 nucleotides are TGTGCCAGTAGTATAGTCGGGGGCCTGAAGAACACTGAAGCTTTCTTT.